A selection of T cell receptor beta chains follows, all from one sample in a study of T cell responses to AZD1222 COVID-19 vaccine. Sequencing was performed with immunoSEQ multiplex PCR; in TCRdb, only in-frame clones are kept and a portion is missing. The sample has fewer than 90,000 clones; about 93% are singletons. The starting material was peripheral blood, obtained 28 days after the second AZD1222 dose. Receptors were obtained from an adult who received the AZD1222 COVID-19 vaccine. CDR3s include the opening cysteine and the closing phenylalanine or tryptophan. Each record gives: D gene, J gene, clone size, V gene, CDR3 protein, CDR3 DNA. The D gene is left open where the match is weak. Expanded clones are given a class, and other clones once, few, many or no size at all.

d_gene: .
j_gene: TRBJ1-1
abundance: .
v_gene: TRBV27
CDR3aa: CASSLVGANTEAFF
CDR3nt: TGTGCCAGCAGTTTGGTAGGGGCGAACACTGAAGCTTTCTTT

d_gene: TRBD1
j_gene: TRBJ1-1
abundance: .
v_gene: TRBV3-1/TRBV3-2
CDR3aa: CASSQAGTATVLAEAFF
CDR3nt: TGTGCCAGCAGCCAGGCCGGGACAGCTACTGTTTTGGCTGAAGCTTTCTTT

d_gene: .
j_gene: TRBJ1-1
abundance: .
v_gene: TRBV11-2
CDR3aa: CASRFGSDSEAFF
CDR3nt: TGTGCCAGCAGGTTCGGGTCAGACTCTGAAGCTTTCTTT

d_gene: TRBD1
j_gene: TRBJ2-5
abundance: .
v_gene: TRBV28
CDR3aa: CASSTGGHETQYF
CDR3nt: TGTGCCAGCTCAACAGGGGGCCACGAGACCCAGTACTTC

d_gene: .
j_gene: TRBJ1-4
abundance: .
v_gene: TRBV21-1
CDR3aa: CASSKWSRGGEKLFF
CDR3nt: TGTGCCAGCAGCAAGTGGTCCAGGGGCGGTGAAAAACTGTTTTTT

d_gene: TRBD2
j_gene: TRBJ2-1
abundance: .
v_gene: TRBV30
CDR3aa: CAWTYSGGADEQFF
CDR3nt: TGTGCCTGGACCTATAGCGGGGGGGCCGATGAGCAGTTCTTC

d_gene: .
j_gene: TRBJ2-7
abundance: .
v_gene: TRBV2
CDR3aa: CASNYKGGRKYF
CDR3nt: TGTGCCAGCAACTACAAGGGAGGTCGGAAGTACTTC

d_gene: TRBD1
j_gene: TRBJ1-2
abundance: .
v_gene: TRBV5-8
CDR3aa: CASRPGQSRYGYTF
CDR3nt: TGTGCCAGCAGACCGGGACAGAGCCGCTATGGCTACACCTTC

d_gene: .
j_gene: TRBJ1-5
abundance: .
v_gene: TRBV12-3/TRBV12-4
CDR3aa: CASSYVGNQPQHF
CDR3nt: TGTGCCAGCAGTTACGTGGGCAATCAGCCCCAGCATTTT

d_gene: .
j_gene: TRBJ1-2
abundance: .
v_gene: TRBV18
CDR3aa: CASSHRTEFYGYTF
CDR3nt: TGTGCCAGCTCACACAGGACAGAATTCTATGGCTACACCTTC

d_gene: TRBD1
j_gene: TRBJ1-1
abundance: .
v_gene: TRBV15
CDR3aa: CATSRDELWDRATEAFF
CDR3nt: TGTGCCACCAGCAGAGATGAGTTATGGGACAGGGCCACTGAAGCTTTCTTT

d_gene: .
j_gene: TRBJ1-6
abundance: .
v_gene: TRBV18
CDR3aa: CASSPTGAFYNSPLHF
CDR3nt: TGTGCCAGCTCACCGACAGGAGCTTTCTATAATTCACCCCTCCACTTT

d_gene: .
j_gene: TRBJ1-6
abundance: .
v_gene: TRBV4-1
CDR3aa: CASSQGQGNSPLHF
CDR3nt: TGCGCCAGCAGCCAAGGGCAGGGGAATTCACCCCTCCACTTT

d_gene: .
j_gene: TRBJ2-1
abundance: .
v_gene: TRBV7-3
CDR3aa: CASSLLANLVDNEQFF
CDR3nt: TGTGCCAGCAGCTTATTGGCCAACTTGGTGGACAATGAGCAGTTCTTC

d_gene: TRBD2
j_gene: TRBJ2-1
abundance: .
v_gene: TRBV10-1
CDR3aa: CASSDRAGGINEQFF
CDR3nt: TGCGCCAGCAGTGATCGAGCGGGAGGGATCAATGAGCAGTTCTTC

d_gene: .
j_gene: TRBJ1-3
abundance: .
v_gene: TRBV18
CDR3aa: CASSVSGNTIYF
CDR3nt: TGTGCCAGCTCGGTCTCTGGAAACACCATATATTTT

d_gene: .
j_gene: TRBJ2-7
abundance: .
v_gene: TRBV9
CDR3aa: CASSVGEEPSYEQYF
CDR3nt: TGTGCCAGCAGCGTAGGCGAGGAACCCTCCTACGAGCAGTACTTC

d_gene: .
j_gene: TRBJ1-6
abundance: .
v_gene: TRBV5-1
CDR3aa: CASSSQGSSYNSPLHF
CDR3nt: TGCGCCAGCAGCTCCCAGGGGAGCTCCTATAATTCACCCCTCCACTTT

d_gene: TRBD1
j_gene: TRBJ1-3
abundance: .
v_gene: TRBV5-1
CDR3aa: CASSLEPRQGSSGNTIYF
CDR3nt: TGCGCCAGCAGCTTGGAGCCAAGACAGGGGAGTTCAGGAAACACCATATATTTT

d_gene: .
j_gene: TRBJ2-7
abundance: .
v_gene: TRBV5-8
CDR3aa: CASSVTYEQYF
CDR3nt: TGTGCCAGCAGCGTTACCTACGAGCAGTACTTC

d_gene: TRBD1
j_gene: TRBJ2-7
abundance: .
v_gene: TRBV28
CDR3aa: CASSPGTVLDEQYF
CDR3nt: TGTGCCAGCAGTCCGGGGACAGTTTTAGACGAGCAGTACTTC

d_gene: .
j_gene: TRBJ1-2
abundance: .
v_gene: TRBV5-3
CDR3aa: CARSLDRVSYGYTF
CDR3nt: TGTGCCAGAAGCTTGGACAGGGTGAGCTATGGCTACACCTTC

d_gene: .
j_gene: TRBJ2-1
abundance: few
v_gene: TRBV15
CDR3aa: CATSRQGSYNEQFF
CDR3nt: TGTGCCACCAGCAGACAGGGCTCCTACAATGAGCAGTTCTTC

d_gene: .
j_gene: TRBJ2-3
abundance: .
v_gene: TRBV2
CDR3aa: CASRGATDTQYF
CDR3nt: TGTGCCAGCCGCGGGGCAACAGATACGCAGTATTTT

d_gene: .
j_gene: TRBJ1-1
abundance: once
v_gene: TRBV30
CDR3aa: CAWELGPNGAFF
CDR3nt: TGTGCCTGGGAGCTGGGTCCAAACGGGGCTTTCTTT

d_gene: .
j_gene: TRBJ2-1
abundance: once
v_gene: TRBV20-1
CDR3aa: CSASGRASSYNEQFF
CDR3nt: TGCAGTGCTAGTGGGCGGGCGAGCTCCTACAATGAGCAGTTCTTC

d_gene: TRBD2
j_gene: TRBJ2-1
abundance: .
v_gene: TRBV19
CDR3aa: CASSIKYQRGPYNEQFF
CDR3nt: TGTGCCAGTAGTATAAAATATCAGCGGGGACCCTACAATGAGCAGTTCTTC

d_gene: .
j_gene: TRBJ2-1
abundance: .
v_gene: TRBV7-8
CDR3aa: CASTPGPSYNEQFF
CDR3nt: TGTGCCAGCACCCCGGGGCCCTCCTACAATGAGCAGTTCTTC

d_gene: .
j_gene: TRBJ2-3
abundance: .
v_gene: TRBV28
CDR3aa: CASSLALRTDTQYF
CDR3nt: TGTGCCAGCAGTCTTGCCCTAAGGACAGATACGCAGTATTTT

d_gene: .
j_gene: TRBJ2-2
abundance: .
v_gene: TRBV19
CDR3aa: CASSIGNSGLNTGELFF
CDR3nt: TGTGCCAGTAGTATCGGAAACTCCGGATTGAACACCGGGGAGCTGTTTTTT

d_gene: .
j_gene: TRBJ2-2
abundance: .
v_gene: TRBV14
CDR3aa: CASSPTTGRGGLFF
CDR3nt: TGTGCCAGCAGCCCCACGACAGGCCGAGGAGGGCTGTTTTTT